A selection of T cell receptor beta chains follows, all from one sample in a study of blood T cell repertoires in COVID-19. The repertoire was sequenced with immunoSEQ multiplex PCR; TCRdb's copy has only in-frame clones and lacks some. This sample has approximately 120,000 clones, with approximately 84% found just once. The specimen sequenced was peripheral blood. These TCRs come from a woman between 45 and 60 years old with acute or convalescent COVID-19. CDR3s include the opening cysteine and the closing phenylalanine or tryptophan. A D gene is named only where the DNA matches it firmly. Part of the rows lack a size; the others show once, few, many or a class for expanded clones.

>-|TRBJ1-5|TRBV6-6|TRBD1
TGTGCCAGCAGCGACGGACAGGGAAGGGATCAGCCCCAGCATTTT
CASSDGQGRDQPQHF
>-|TRBJ1-4|TRBV5-1|TRBD1
TGCGCCAGCAGCCGGACAGGGAATAATGAAAAACTGTTTTTT
CASSRTGNNEKLFF
>-|TRBJ1-4|TRBV5-1|-
TGCGCCAGCAGCTTGGCCCCAGTAGGGGGAAATGAAAAACTGTTTTTT
CASSLAPVGGNEKLFF
>-|TRBJ2-6|TRBV5-6|-
TGTGCCAGCGAACAGATCTCTGGGGCCAACGTCCTGACTTTC
CASEQISGANVLTF
>-|TRBJ1-5|TRBV11-2|-
TGTGCCAGCAGCTTGAGATCGGATCAGCCCCAGCATTTT
CASSLRSDQPQHF
>-|TRBJ1-2|TRBV7-6|-
TGTGCCAGCAGCCCTACCCCCTCGGACAGTTATGGCTACACCTTC
CASSPTPSDSYGYTF
>-|TRBJ2-7|TRBV19|-
TGTGCCAGTAGTATACTTTGGGGCGACAGGTACGAGCAGTACTTC
CASSILWGDRYEQYF
>-|TRBJ1-2|TRBV19|TRBD1
TGTGCCAGTTCCCGGACAGGGGAGGGCTATGGCTACACCTTC
CASSRTGEGYGYTF
>-|TRBJ2-1|TRBV11-3|TRBD2
TGTGCCAGCAGCTTAGAAGGTAGCGGGGGGGCAGAGCAGTTCTTC
CASSLEGSGGAEQFF
>-|TRBJ1-2|TRBV1|-
TGCACCAGCAGCCAAGCCCCCGACAGGGTCTATGGCTACACCTTC
CTSSQAPDRVYGYTF
>-|TRBJ1-2|TRBV5-5|-
TGTGCCAGCAGCCAAGGGACACCAAATCCCTATGGCTACACCTTC
CASSQGTPNPYGYTF
>-|TRBJ2-2|TRBV4-2|-
TGTGCCAGCAGCCAAGAATCCTCGGCGGGGAACACCGGGGAGCTGTTTTTT
CASSQESSAGNTGELFF
>-|TRBJ1-6|TRBV5-1|TRBD1
TGCGCCAGCAGCTACGGGACAGGGAATTCACCCCTCCACTTT
CASSYGTGNSPLHF
>-|TRBJ2-1|TRBV10-1|TRBD2
TGCGCCAGCAGTCCTCTCCCCGGGACTAGCGGGGGCCTAGACAATGAGCAGTTCTTC
CASSPLPGTSGGLDNEQFF
>-|TRBJ1-2|TRBV27|TRBD1
TGTGCCAGCAGTCCCAACCTGAATACAGGGGTGTCCCTAGGTGGCTACACCTTC
CASSPNLNTGVSLGGYTF
>-|TRBJ2-7|TRBV4-1|TRBD2
TGCGCCAGCAGCCAAGCCCCGCCCAGCGGGGGAACCGAGCAGTACTTC
CASSQAPPSGGTEQYF
>-|TRBJ1-6|TRBV30|-
TGTGCCTGGAGTGTCCAGGGTAATTCACCCCTCCACTTT
CAWSVQGNSPLHF
>-|TRBJ2-2|TRBV10-1|-
TGCGCCAGCAGCGGGGGGCCAGGGAACACCGGGGAGCTGTTTTTT
CASSGGPGNTGELFF
>once|TRBJ2-7|TRBV7-8|TRBD2
TGTGCCAGCAGCTTCCAGGAGTTGGGACTAGCGTCCGAGCAGTACTTC
CASSFQELGLASEQYF
>-|TRBJ1-2|TRBV5-5|-
TGTGCCAGCAGCTTGGGGTCTGCGGGGGGCCACTATGGCTACACCTTC
CASSLGSAGGHYGYTF
>few|TRBJ1-2|TRBV5-1|TRBD1
TGCGCCAGCAGCTCCGGGACAGGGCCCTTCTATGGCTACACCTTC
CASSSGTGPFYGYTF
>once|TRBJ1-2|TRBV5-1|-
TGCGCCAGCAGCTTAAGTCCCAGGACTATTAACTATGGCTACACCTTC
CASSLSPRTINYGYTF
>-|TRBJ1-2|TRBV6-5|-
TGTGCCAGCAGTCCCTACAGGGTAGCTAACTATGGCTACACCTTC
CASSPYRVANYGYTF
>-|TRBJ2-3|TRBV7-9|-
TGTGCCGCAGGTGAGACAGATACGCAGTATTTT
CAAGETDTQYF
>-|TRBJ2-7|TRBV7-3|-
TGTGCCAGCAGCTTAAGAGCAGGGATCGAGCAGTACTTC
CASSLRAGIEQYF
>once|TRBJ1-2|TRBV5-4|TRBD1
TGTGCCAGCAGTTCTCGCGGGACAGTCCCTAACTATGGCTACACCTTC
CASSSRGTVPNYGYTF
>-|TRBJ2-4|TRBV7-2|TRBD2
TGTGCCAGCAGCTTACCACGCATAGCGGGGGGGACCAAAAACATTCAGTACTTC
CASSLPRIAGGTKNIQYF
>once|TRBJ1-6|TRBV7-2|-
TGTGCCAGCAGCTTAGTTGGTAGTTTTGGTTCACCCCTCCACTTT
CASSLVGSFGSPLHF
>-|TRBJ1-5|TRBV24-1|-
TGTGCCACCAGTACCCTCGGTCAGCCCCAGCATTTT
CATSTLGQPQHF
>-|TRBJ1-1|TRBV7-3|-
TGTGCCAGCAGCTTAAGAATAGGACAGCCCACTGAAGCTTTCTTT
CASSLRIGQPTEAFF
>-|TRBJ1-5|TRBV7-7|-
TGTGCTAGCAGCTCCGCCGGGCTCGGAGGGCGGAGGGATCAGCCCCAGCATTTT
CASSSAGLGGRRDQPQHF
>-|TRBJ1-1|TRBV5-1|-
TGCGCCAGCAGCTTGACAGGTTATGGCACTGAAGCTTTCTTT
CASSLTGYGTEAFF
>-|TRBJ1-2|TRBV30|TRBD1
TGTGCCTGGAAGAGACAGGGGGTGAGCTATGGCTACACCTTC
CAWKRQGVSYGYTF
>-|TRBJ1-6|TRBV30|TRBD1
TGTGCCTGGAGGTCCAAGACAGGGGCTAATTCACCCCTCCACTTT
CAWRSKTGANSPLHF
>once|TRBJ1-1|TRBV11-2|TRBD1
TGTGCCAGCAGCGCCCCCCCACAGGGGATGAACACTGAAGCTTTCTTT
CASSAPPQGMNTEAFF
>-|TRBJ1-5|TRBV28|-
TGTGCCAGCAGCAAATTAAGAGGCAACAATCAGCCCCAGCATTTT
CASSKLRGNNQPQHF
>-|TRBJ2-3|TRBV7-2|TRBD2
TGTGCCAGCAGCTTCAGTACGGGGGGGCGCACAGATACGCAGTATTTT
CASSFSTGGRTDTQYF
>-|TRBJ1-1|TRBV6-5|TRBD1
TGTGCCAGCAGTTACGGGACAGGGCAAGATTCTGAAGCTTTCTTT
CASSYGTGQDSEAFF
>few|TRBJ1-1|TRBV11-2|-
TGTGCCAGCAGCTCGGGGGGTACCATGAACACTGAAGCTTTCTTT
CASSSGGTMNTEAFF
>-|TRBJ1-4|TRBV28|-
TGTGCCAGCGCGCTGGGGGGGGCAGGGCCTAATGAAAAACTGTTTTTT
CASALGGAGPNEKLFF
>-|TRBJ2-7|TRBV6-2/TRBV6-3|TRBD2
TGTGCCAGCAGCCCTACGTGGGGGAGGGTCTCGAGCTCCTACGAGCAGTACTTC
CASSPTWGRVSSSYEQYF
>-|TRBJ1-6|TRBV5-5|-
TGTGCCAGCAGCACTAGACAGGATAATTCACCCCTCCACTTT
CASSTRQDNSPLHF
>-|TRBJ2-2|TRBV2|TRBD1
TGTGCCAGCAGCCCGGACAGGGGAAGCACCGGGGAGCTGTTTTTT
CASSPDRGSTGELFF
>-|TRBJ2-3|TRBV5-1|TRBD2
TGCGCCAGCAGCCCCCGGAGGCAGGGTGGAGGGACTAGTTTGAATTTT
CASSPRRQGGGTSLNF
>-|TRBJ2-1|TRBV27|TRBD1
TGTGCCAGCAGTTCCTCCGGGACAGGGACATACAATGAGCAGTTCTTC
CASSSSGTGTYNEQFF
>-|TRBJ2-7|TRBV2|-
TGTGCCAGCCGGAGATCAACCCCCCCCTCCAACGAGCAGTACTTC
CASRRSTPPSNEQYF
>-|TRBJ1-2|TRBV27|TRBD1
TGTGCCAGCAGTTCGACAGGGCTCTATGGCTACACCTTC
CASSSTGLYGYTF
>-|TRBJ1-4|TRBV27|-
TGTGCCAGCAAACTGATCAGGGGTGTGAATGAAAAACTGTTTTTT
CASKLIRGVNEKLFF
>-|TRBJ1-5|TRBV24-1|-
TGTGCCACCAGTGATTCTAGGCGGGGTGGCAATCAGCCCCAGCATTTT
CATSDSRRGGNQPQHF
>-|TRBJ1-6|TRBV27|TRBD1
TGTGCCAGCAGTTCTCAGACAGGGGGGTATTCACCCCTCCACTTT
CASSSQTGGYSPLHF
>once|TRBJ1-2|TRBV2|-
TGTGCCAGCAGTGGGGGCCCGGGGGACTATGGCTACACCTTC
CASSGGPGDYGYTF
>-|TRBJ1-5|TRBV28|TRBD1
TGTGCCAGCGCCTGGATAGGGGGCACCAATCAGCCCCAGCATTTT
CASAWIGGTNQPQHF
>-|TRBJ1-1|TRBV6-2/TRBV6-3|-
TGTGCCAGCAGTTACCGAGGGGGCACTGAAGCTTTCTTT
CASSYRGGTEAFF
>-|TRBJ2-1|TRBV7-3|TRBD2
TGTGCCAGCGGACTAGCGGAGAACAATGAGCAGTTCTTC
CASGLAENNEQFF
>-|TRBJ1-1|TRBV3-1/TRBV3-2|TRBD1
TGTGCCAGCAGCCAAAGCGCAAGGGGAAACACAGGGGGCACTGAAGCTTTCTTT
CASSQSARGNTGGTEAFF